The 25 T cell receptor beta chains presented below share a single source sample, sequenced in a study of blood T cell repertoires in COVID-19. Method: immunoSEQ multiplex PCR; TCRdb's copy keeps in-frame clones and lacks some. The sample holds more than 85,000 clones, approximately 84% seen once. The sample taken for sequencing was peripheral blood. Source of these receptors: a man aged 65 to 85 with acute or convalescent COVID-19.

The sample holds one count of this clone. J is TRBJ2-1 and V is TRBV6-5, with D perhaps matching TRBD2 (6 bases). Per germline, CDR1 MNHEY and CDR2 SVGAGI. The CDR3 has 15 amino acids. Trimming took off 6 bases at V and 1 base at J, with 13 bases between the two ends. CDR3 amino acids: CASSYSGSSYNEQFF. The CDR3 region has the DNA TGTGCCAGCAGCTATAGCGGTAGTTCCTACAATGAGCAGTTCTTC.

This chain joins TRBV6-5 and TRBJ2-7; weak D call: TRBD2 (5 bases). The CDR3 sequence is 15 residues long. In germline, CDR1 is MNHEY, CDR2 SVGAGI. With 6 bases removed from V and 2 bases from J, the gap between germline ends came to 17 bases. As DNA, the CDR3 is TGTGCCAGCAGCGATACCGGGAACTCCCCCTACGAGCAGTACTTC. Residues: CASSDTGNSPYEQYF.

This clone was seen just once. The rearrangement uses TRBV13 and TRBJ2-1; the match to TRBD2 covers 12 bases. Trimming took 4 bases from V and 2 from J; bases not matched to a gene: 6. CDR1 PRHDT and CDR2 FYEKMQ come from the germline V gene (reference sequence). This CDR3 comprises 17 residues. The CDR3 protein is CASSSGLAGRAYNEQFF. In nucleotides, the CDR3 is TGTGCCAGCAGCTCCGGACTAGCGGGGCGTGCCTACAATGAGCAGTTCTTC.

J is TRBJ2-1 and V is TRBV5-1; 12 nucleotides agree with TRBD2. This CDR3 has 17 amino acids. V shed 3 bases and J 6 bases; nucleotides not matched to a gene: 10. Germline V gene lookup returns CDR1 SGHRS and CDR2 YFSETQ. Written as DNA, the CDR3 is TGCGCCAGCAGCTCGCCGGCTAGCGGGAGGGCGTTCAATGAGCAGTTCTTC. This translates into CASSSPASGRAFNEQFF. The full variable domain, completed using reference TRBV5-1 and TRBJ2-1, is KAGVTQTPRYLIKTRGQQVTLSCSPISGHRSVSWYQQTPGQGLQFLFEYFSETQRNKGNFPGRFSGRQFSNSRSEMNVSTLELGDSALYLCASSSPASGRAFNEQFFGPGTRLTVL.

In its sample, this clone was seen once. The chain has TRBV6-2 or TRBV6-3 and TRBJ2-7; 13 bases fit TRBD2. Germline lookup yields CDR1 MNHEY and CDR2 SVGEGT. There are 18 residues in the CDR3. The V and J ends lost 2 bases and 0 bases, in that order; junction bases with no gene match: 7. The CDR3 loop reads CASSYPGLAGSSSYEQYF. The CDR3 DNA reads as TGTGCCAGCAGTTACCCGGGACTAGCGGGATCTAGCTCCTACGAGCAGTACTTC.

V is TRBV29-1 and J is TRBJ2-1; D unclear. CDR1 is SQVTM, CDR2 ANQGSEA, per germline. The CDR3 totals 12 residues. V was cut by 2 bases and J by 4 bases, with 6 bases left in between. CDR3: CSVEPLYNEQFF. CDR3 bases: TGCAGCGTTGAACCCCTGTACAATGAGCAGTTCTTC.

The V and J genes are TRBV11-2 and TRBJ1-6; 7 bases match TRBD1. Germline V gene lookup returns CDR1 SGHAT and CDR2 FQNNGV. Unmatched junction bases numbered 11, after V lost 6 bases and J lost 9 bases. The CDR3 spans 15 residues. DNA of the CDR3: TGTGCCAGCAGTTGGATCGACAGGGTGGGTTCACCCCTCCACTTT. It codes for CASSWIDRVGSPLHF. The whole variable domain, remainder taken from reference TRBV11-2 and TRBJ1-6, is EAGVAQSPRYKIIEKRQSVAFWCNPISGHATLYWYQQILGQGPKLLIQFQNNGVVDDSQLPKDRFSAERLKGVDSTLKIQPAKLEDSAVYLCASSWIDRVGSPLHFGNGTRLTVT.

V and J are TRBV4-1 and TRBJ1-1, with D possibly being TRBD1 (6 bases). V lost 3 bases, J lost 5 bases, and 19 bases lay in between. CDR3 length: 16 residues. Germline V lookup: CDR1 MGHRA, CDR2 YSYEKL. CDR3 bases: TGCGCCAGCAGCCATCAACGGGGGGGCGGGAGGACTGAAGCTTTCTTT. It translates to CASSHQRGGGRTEAFF.

The chain recombines TRBV11-3 with TRBJ2-2; D gene ambiguous. Germline lookup yields CDR1 SGHNT and CDR2 YENEEA. Trimming shortened V by 6 bases and J by 2 bases, and 16 bases separated the two germline ends. This CDR3 comprises 16 residues. CDR3 in amino acids: CASRQIQNTNTGELFF. The DNA for the CDR3 is TGTGCCAGCAGGCAAATCCAGAACACAAACACCGGGGAGCTGTTTTTT.

The rearrangement links TRBV21-1 to TRBJ2-1; the table calls TRBD1, which could not be checked here. TRBV21-1 is designated a pseudogene. This CDR3 has 17 residues. The chain's CDR3 is CASSNRRGNSPYNEQFF. For the CDR3, the DNA is TGTGCCAGCAGCAACCGCAGGGGAAACTCCCCCTACAATGAGCAGTTCTTC.

This chain joins TRBV29-1 and TRBJ2-3; D is unclear. This CDR3 has 12 amino acids. Trimming pared 4 bases from V and 4 bases from J, leaving 9 bases between. Germline CDR1 SQVTM, CDR2 ANQGSEA. CDR3 sequence reads: CSVGQTPDTQYF. CDR3 sequence (DNA): TGCAGCGTTGGGCAGACACCAGATACGCAGTATTTT.

This chain connects TRBV3-1 (or the pseudogene TRBV3-2) to TRBJ1-1; the D is unclear. This CDR3 has 11 residues. The V gene's germline CDR1 is LGHDT and CDR2 YNNKEL (reference sequence). Trimming removed 7 bases at V and 8 bases at J, with 11 bases between. In DNA, the CDR3 is TGTGCCAGCATCGGAGGAATGGAAGCTTTCTTT. Translated, it gives CASIGGMEAFF.

This chain joins TRBV18 and TRBJ2-7, with 7 bases fitting TRBD2. The CDR3 is 18 residues long. Germline V lookup: CDR1 KGHSH, CDR2 LQKENI. The ends lost 1 base at V and 6 bases at J; junction bases unmatched: 18. Here the CDR3 DNA reads TGTGCCAGCTCACCACTCAAACACGGCGGCGGGAGTGTAAGCGAGCAGTACTTC. This gives the protein CASSPLKHGGGSVSEQYF.

The rearrangement uses TRBV5-1 and TRBJ2-1, with D possibly matching TRBD1 (6 bases). CDR3 length equals 17 residues. Germline assignment: CDR1 SGHRS and CDR2 YFSETQ. CDR3: CASQFRDTFSSYNEQFF. The CDR3 DNA is TGCGCTTCCCAATTCCGGGACACGTTTAGCTCCTACAATGAGCAGTTCTTC.

This clone has a handful of counts. This sequence joins TRBV7-2 and TRBJ2-7; the match to TRBD1 covers 11 bases. Germline CDR1 SGHTA, CDR2 FQGNSA. The CDR3 length is 15 residues. Trimming cost V 5 bases and J 2 bases; bases outside gene matches: 5. The CDR3 sequence: CASSPRTGGPYEQYF. CDR3 DNA sequence: TGTGCCAGCAGCCCACGGACAGGGGGCCCCTACGAGCAGTACTTC.

J is TRBJ1-4 and V is TRBV7-2, with D unclear. This CDR3 is 14 amino acids long. Between the trimmed V and J ends, which lost 1 base and 6 bases, there was a span of 9 bases. Germline V gene sequence: CDR1 SGHTA, CDR2 FQGNSA. In DNA, the CDR3 is TGTGCCAGCAGCTTAGGACAATTAGATGAAAAACTGTTTTTT. It is translated as CASSLGQLDEKLFF.

The rearrangement uses TRBV28 and TRBJ1-1; a weak D match, TRBD1 (5 bases). CDR1 and CDR2 (germline): MDHEN, SYDVKM. Trimming took 6 bases from V and 0 from J, leaving 8 bases between them. The CDR3 totals 13 residues. The CDR3 DNA is TGTGCCAGCAGGAAACAGGTGAACACTGAAGCTTTCTTT. Translation: CASRKQVNTEAFF.

This clone was recorded once. V usage is TRBV19 and J usage is TRBJ1-3, with D possibly matching TRBD1 (6 bases). There are 14 residues in the CDR3. V dropped 9 bases and J dropped 0 bases, with 12 bases sitting between them. Germline CDR1 and CDR2: LNHDA and SQIVND (reference sequence). The CDR3 sequence is CASQQGNSGNTIYF. DNA for the CDR3: TGTGCCAGCCAACAGGGAAACTCTGGAAACACCATATATTTT. The entire variable domain, with the rest obtained from reference TRBV19 and TRBJ1-3, is as follows: DGGITQSPKYLFRKEGQNVTLSCEQNLNHDAMYWYRQDPGQGLRLIYYSQIVNDFQKGDIAEGYSVSREKKESFPLTVTSAQKNPTAFYLCASQQGNSGNTIYFGEGSWLTVV.

The CDR3 DNA is TGTGCCAGCAGTCTCAGGGCATCAAGCACAGATACGCAGTATTTT. It encodes CASSLRASSTDTQYF. The chain employs TRBV2 and TRBJ2-3; possible D gene TRBD1, 5 bases. V was pared by 5 bases and J by 0 bases, with 12 bases between. The CDR3 is made up of 15 amino acids. Looked up from germline, CDR1 is SNHLY and CDR2 is FYNNEI.

J is TRBJ2-5 and V is TRBV5-5; 9 bases line up with TRBD1. CDR1 and CDR2 from the germline V gene are SGHKS and YYEKEE (reference sequence). The CDR3 spans 15 residues. V gave up 0 bases and J gave up 5 bases; unmatched junction bases: 5. The CDR3 DNA reads TGTGCCAGCAGCTTGGACAGGGGGCGCGGGGAGACCCAGTACTTC. This sequence encodes CASSLDRGRGETQYF.

In this sample, this clone turned up once. V usage is TRBV30 and J usage is TRBJ1-5, with 9 nucleotides matching TRBD1. This CDR3 contains 15 residues. Per the germline V gene, CDR1 is GTSNPN and CDR2 is SVGIG (reference sequence). Germline trimming cut 2 bases from V and 4 bases from J; bases unmatched to any gene: 6. CDR3 protein: CAWSPGQGRNQPQHF. The CDR3 region has the DNA TGTGCCTGGAGTCCTGGACAGGGGAGAAATCAGCCCCAGCATTTT.

The chain joins TRBV9 to TRBJ1-4; 8 bases agree with TRBD1. The V gene's germline CDR1 is SGDLS and CDR2 YYNGEE. With 3 bases clipped from V and 5 bases from J, the junction kept 6 bases outside the gene matches. The CDR3 is 15 residues long. This chain's CDR3 is CASSGAGGLNEKLFF. The DNA of the CDR3 is TGTGCCAGCAGCGGAGCAGGGGGCTTGAATGAAAAACTGTTTTTT.

The rearrangement links TRBV18 to TRBJ2-7; weak D call: TRBD1 (6 bases). The CDR3 extends over 17 amino acids. Trimming pared 3 bases from V and 0 bases from J, leaving 18 bases between. CDR1 is KGHSH and CDR2 is LQKENI in the germline V gene. The CDR3 sequence: CASSPIAGGGRSYEQYF. In nucleotides, the CDR3 is TGTGCCAGCTCACCTATAGCTGGGGGCGGGCGCTCCTACGAGCAGTACTTC.

This clone was detected once. The V and J genes are TRBV19 and TRBJ2-1; 10 positions match TRBD2. CDR1 is LNHDA, CDR2 SQIVND, per germline (reference sequence). V shed 3 bases, J shed 3 bases, and the junction held 8 bases outside the gene matches. This CDR3 is built from 17 residues. CDR3 sequence reads: CASSIGVLAGRYNEQFF. Written as DNA, the CDR3 is TGTGCCAGTAGTATCGGGGTACTAGCGGGGCGCTACAATGAGCAGTTCTTC.

The V gene is TRBV18, the J gene TRBJ2-5; D is undetermined. This CDR3 spans 14 amino acids. Germline V CDR1 and CDR2: KGHSH, LQKENI. The V and J ends lost 0 bases and 2 bases respectively, with 7 bases between them. The CDR3 DNA sequence: TGTGCCAGCTCACCACCGACTCTACAAGAGACCCAGTACTTC. Translation: CASSPPTLQETQYF.